This is a list of T cell receptor beta chains from one sample in a study of T cell repertoires in cytomegalovirus infection. TCRdb analysed the reads with MiXCR anew, one entry per CDR3 protein. The table shows around 240,000 distinct CDR3 sequences, with approximately 22% occurring only once. Sequences were obtained from CD8+ T cells from PBMCs. Receptors were obtained from a human donor in good health (CMV status not recorded). Some clones in this sample may be carry-over from other donors' samples. The CDR3 runs from the conserved cysteine through the conserved F or W. A D gene is named only where the DNA matches it firmly. Clone size, where shown, is once, few, many, or a class for clones that have expanded.

J | size | V | D | DNA | CDR3
TRBJ2-5 | few | TRBV7-6 | TRBD2 | TGTGCCAGCAGCTTCTTCCGCGGGGGGCAAGAGACCCAGTACTTC | CASSFFRGGQETQYF
TRBJ2-7 | once | TRBV12-3/TRBV12-4 | . | TGTGCCAGCAGTTTGGACGAAATCGAGCAGTACTTC | CASSLDEIEQYF
TRBJ1-2 | . | TRBV12-3/TRBV12-4 | . | TGTGCCAGCAGTTCCCCGACAGTTAACTATGGCTACACCTTC | CASSSPTVNYGYTF
TRBJ1-1 | few | TRBV28 | . | TGTGCCAGCAACGAGGCGAACACTGAAGCTTTCTTT | CASNEANTEAFF
TRBJ1-1 | many | TRBV28 | . | TGTGCCAGCAGTCCGACGGACCTCACTGAAGCTTTCTTT | CASSPTDLTEAFF
TRBJ2-3 | . | TRBV5-4 | TRBD2 | TGTGCCAGCAGCTTCGATACTAGCGGGGTAGATACGCAGTATTTT | CASSFDTSGVDTQYF
TRBJ1-1 | many | TRBV15 | . | TGTGCCACCAGCAGAGATCGAGGGGACACTGAAGCTTTCTTT | CATSRDRGDTEAFF
TRBJ2-3 | few | TRBV20-1 | . | TGCAGTGCTTGGGGACCCGGGGTTGCGGCAGATACGCAGTATTTT | CSAWGPGVAADTQYF
TRBJ2-5 | few | TRBV28 | TRBD2 | TGTGCCAGCAGTTTATTGAGACTAGCGGGGGGGCCTGAGACCCAGTACTTC | CASSLLRLAGGPETQYF
TRBJ1-5 | few | TRBV27 | TRBD1 | TGTGCCAGCAGTCCGGGGACAGCCTATAGCAATCAGCCCCAGCATTTT | CASSPGTAYSNQPQHF
TRBJ2-3 | . | TRBV27 | . | TGTGCCAGCAGACTCCGGGACGAAACAGATACGCAGTATTTT | CASRLRDETDTQYF
TRBJ1-1 | few | TRBV15 | . | TGTGCCACCAGGGCGGCAGGGAACACTGAAGCTTTCTTT | CATRAAGNTEAFF
TRBJ2-1 | . | TRBV12-3/TRBV12-4 | TRBD2 | TGTGCCAGCAGTCAAACACTAGCGGGGGGGCACGGTGAGCAGTTCTTC | CASSQTLAGGHGEQFF
TRBJ2-5 | . | TRBV7-9 | . | TGTGCCAGCAGCTTATATTTACAGGGTGAAGAGACCCAGTACTTC | CASSLYLQGEETQYF
TRBJ1-1 | few | TRBV7-9 | . | TGTGCCAGCAGCCTATCCCCCGCTGAAGCTTTCTTT | CASSLSPAEAFF
TRBJ2-4 | . | TRBV7-9 | . | TGTGCCAGCAGCCCCCCGAGGCAGGAAAACATTCAGTACTTC | CASSPPRQENIQYF
TRBJ2-2 | few | TRBV6-6 | . | TGTGCCAGCAGTTACTCTCATAAAGAGGGTGACACCGGGGAGCTGTTTTTT | CASSYSHKEGDTGELFF
TRBJ1-2 | . | TRBV29-1 | . | TGCAGCGTCCCGGAGGCAGGGGTCGGGTATGGCTACACCTTC | CSVPEAGVGYGYTF
TRBJ2-7 | . | TRBV28 | TRBD1 | TGTGCCAGCAGCTACAGGGGGCTCTACGAGCAGTACTTC | CASSYRGLYEQYF
TRBJ1-2 | few | TRBV12-3/TRBV12-4 | . | TGTGCCAGCAGCTCGATCCGGGGGGGTGGCTACACCTTC | CASSSIRGGGYTF